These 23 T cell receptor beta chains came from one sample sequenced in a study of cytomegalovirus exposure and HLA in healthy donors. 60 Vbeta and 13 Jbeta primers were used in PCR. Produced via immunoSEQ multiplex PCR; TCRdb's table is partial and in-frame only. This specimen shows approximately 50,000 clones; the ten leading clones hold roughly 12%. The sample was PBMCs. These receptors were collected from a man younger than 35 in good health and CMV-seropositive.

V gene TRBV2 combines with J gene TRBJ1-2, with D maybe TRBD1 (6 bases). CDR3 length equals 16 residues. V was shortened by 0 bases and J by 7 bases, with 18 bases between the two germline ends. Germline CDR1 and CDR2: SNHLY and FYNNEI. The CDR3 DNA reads TGTGCCAGCAGTGAAGCGAGAAACAGGGAAGCGAGTGGCTACACCTTC. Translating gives CASSEARNREASGYTF.

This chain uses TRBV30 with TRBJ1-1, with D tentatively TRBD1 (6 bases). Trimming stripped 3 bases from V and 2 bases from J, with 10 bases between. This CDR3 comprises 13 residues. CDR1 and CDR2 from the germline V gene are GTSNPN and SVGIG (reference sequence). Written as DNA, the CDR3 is TGTGCCTGGAGCAGGGGCGTCAACACTGAAGCTTTCTTT. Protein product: CAWSRGVNTEAFF.

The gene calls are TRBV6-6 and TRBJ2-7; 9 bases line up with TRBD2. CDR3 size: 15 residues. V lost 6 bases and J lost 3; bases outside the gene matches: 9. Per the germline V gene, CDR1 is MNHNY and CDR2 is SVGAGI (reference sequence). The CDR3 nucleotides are TGTGCCAGCAGATCGGTAGCGGGAGTAAACTACGAGCAGTACTTC. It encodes CASRSVAGVNYEQYF.

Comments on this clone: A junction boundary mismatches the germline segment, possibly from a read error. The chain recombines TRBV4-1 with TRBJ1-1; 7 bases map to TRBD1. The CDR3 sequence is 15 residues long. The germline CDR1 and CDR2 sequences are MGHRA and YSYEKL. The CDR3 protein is CASSHLTGRGTEALF. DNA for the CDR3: TGCGCCAGCAGCCACCTGACAGGGAGAGGGACTGAAGCTCTCTTT.

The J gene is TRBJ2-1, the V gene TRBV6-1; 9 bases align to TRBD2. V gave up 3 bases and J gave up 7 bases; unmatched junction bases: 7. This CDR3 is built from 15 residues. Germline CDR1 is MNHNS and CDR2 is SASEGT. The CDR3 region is CASSDSGSLSNEQFF. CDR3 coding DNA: TGTGCCAGCAGTGATAGCGGGAGTCTATCAAATGAGCAGTTCTTC.

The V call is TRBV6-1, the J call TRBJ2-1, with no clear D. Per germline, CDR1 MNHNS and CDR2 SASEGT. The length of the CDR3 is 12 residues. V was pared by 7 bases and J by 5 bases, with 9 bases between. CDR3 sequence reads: CASTAPNNEQFF. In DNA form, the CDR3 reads TGTGCCAGCACCGCGCCGAACAATGAGCAGTTCTTC.

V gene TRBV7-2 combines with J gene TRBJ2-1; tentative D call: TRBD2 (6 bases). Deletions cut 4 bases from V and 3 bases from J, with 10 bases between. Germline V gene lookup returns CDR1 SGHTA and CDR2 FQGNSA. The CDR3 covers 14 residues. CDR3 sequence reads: CASSSGLIYNEQFF. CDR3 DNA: TGTGCCAGCAGCTCGGGACTCATCTACAATGAGCAGTTCTTC.

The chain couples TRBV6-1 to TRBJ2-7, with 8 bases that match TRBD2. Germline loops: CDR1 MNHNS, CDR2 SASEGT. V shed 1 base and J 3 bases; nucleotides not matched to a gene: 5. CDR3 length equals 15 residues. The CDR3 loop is CASSEDGGGYYEQYF. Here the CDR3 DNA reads TGTGCCAGCAGTGAAGACGGGGGGGGTTACTACGAGCAGTACTTC.

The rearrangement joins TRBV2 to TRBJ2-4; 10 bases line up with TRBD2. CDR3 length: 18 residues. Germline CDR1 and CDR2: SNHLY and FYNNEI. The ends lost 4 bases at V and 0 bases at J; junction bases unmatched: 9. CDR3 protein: CASSGLAGGWLAKNIQYF. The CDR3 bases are TGTGCCAGCAGTGGACTAGCGGGCGGCTGGCTAGCCAAAAACATTCAGTACTTC. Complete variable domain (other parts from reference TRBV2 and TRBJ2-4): EPEVTQTPSHQVTQMGQEVILRCVPISNHLYFYWYRQILGQKVEFLVSFYNNEISEKSEIFDDQFSVERPDGSNFTLKIRSTKLEDSAMYFCASSGLAGGWLAKNIQYFGAGTRLSVL.

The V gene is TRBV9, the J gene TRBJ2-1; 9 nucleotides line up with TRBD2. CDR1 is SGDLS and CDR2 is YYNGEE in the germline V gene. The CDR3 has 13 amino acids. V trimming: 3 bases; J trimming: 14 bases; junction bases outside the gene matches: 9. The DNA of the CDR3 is TGTGCCAGCAGCGCGGCCGGGACTAGCTTGAAGTTCTTC. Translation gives CASSAAGTSLKFF.

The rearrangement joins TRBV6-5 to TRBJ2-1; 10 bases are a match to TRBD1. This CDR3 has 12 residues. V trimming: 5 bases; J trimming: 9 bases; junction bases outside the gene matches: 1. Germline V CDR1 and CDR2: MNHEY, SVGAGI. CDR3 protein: CASSGQGVEQFF. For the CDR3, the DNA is TGTGCCAGCAGTGGACAGGGGGTTGAGCAGTTCTTC.

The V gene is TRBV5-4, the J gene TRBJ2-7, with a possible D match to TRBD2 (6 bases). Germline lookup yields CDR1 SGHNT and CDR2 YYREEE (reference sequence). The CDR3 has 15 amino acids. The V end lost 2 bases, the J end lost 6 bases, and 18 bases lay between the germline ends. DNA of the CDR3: TGTGCCAGCAGCTTTTATAACGGCGGGGAATGCGAGCAGTACTTC. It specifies CASSFYNGGECEQYF. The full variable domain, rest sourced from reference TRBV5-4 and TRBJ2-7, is ETGVTQSPTHLIKTRGQQVTLRCSSQSGHNTVSWYQQALGQGPQFIFQYYREEENGRGNFPPRFSGLQFPNYSSELNVNALELDDSALYLCASSFYNGGECEQYFGPGTRLTVT.

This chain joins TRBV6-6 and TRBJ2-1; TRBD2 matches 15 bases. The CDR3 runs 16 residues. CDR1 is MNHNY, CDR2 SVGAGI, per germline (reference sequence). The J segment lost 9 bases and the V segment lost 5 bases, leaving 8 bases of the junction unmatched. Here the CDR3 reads CASSPLGLAGGGEQFF. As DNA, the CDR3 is TGTGCCAGCAGTCCTCTTGGACTAGCGGGAGGGGGTGAGCAGTTCTTC.

CDR3 region: CASSAPTKSYEQYF. The CDR3 DNA reads as TGTGCCAGCAGCGCCCCGACAAAATCCTACGAGCAGTACTTC. V gene TRBV9 combines with J gene TRBJ2-7; D not certain. There are 14 residues in the CDR3. V was pared by 3 bases and J by 1 base, with 11 bases between. Germline lookup yields CDR1 SGDLS and CDR2 YYNGEE.

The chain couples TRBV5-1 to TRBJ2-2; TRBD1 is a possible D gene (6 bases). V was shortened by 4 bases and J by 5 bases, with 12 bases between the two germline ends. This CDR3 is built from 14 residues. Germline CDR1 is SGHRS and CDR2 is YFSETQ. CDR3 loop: CASSAPQGTGELFF. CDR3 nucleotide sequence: TGCGCCAGCAGCGCCCCCCAGGGGACCGGGGAGCTGTTTTTT.

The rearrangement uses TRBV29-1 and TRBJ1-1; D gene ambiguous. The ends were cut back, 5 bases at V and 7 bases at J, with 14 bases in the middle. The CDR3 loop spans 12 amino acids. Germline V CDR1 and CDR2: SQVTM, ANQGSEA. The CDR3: CSVYLVTGEAFF. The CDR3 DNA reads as TGCAGCGTTTATTTGGTGACTGGTGAAGCTTTCTTT.

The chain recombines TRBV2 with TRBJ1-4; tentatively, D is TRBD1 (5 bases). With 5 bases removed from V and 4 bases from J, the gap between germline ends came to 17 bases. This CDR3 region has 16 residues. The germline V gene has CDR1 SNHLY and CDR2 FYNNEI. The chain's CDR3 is CASSPGHGAYNEKLFF. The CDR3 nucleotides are TGTGCCAGCAGTCCCGGGCATGGGGCCTATAATGAAAAACTGTTTTTT.

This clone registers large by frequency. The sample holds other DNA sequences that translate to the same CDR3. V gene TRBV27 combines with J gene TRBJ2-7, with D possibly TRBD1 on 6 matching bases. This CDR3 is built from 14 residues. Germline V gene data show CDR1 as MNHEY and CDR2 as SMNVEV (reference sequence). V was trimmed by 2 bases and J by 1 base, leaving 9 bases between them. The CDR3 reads CASSLRDNSYEQYF. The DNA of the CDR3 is TGTGCCAGCAGTTTACGGGACAATTCCTACGAGCAGTACTTC.

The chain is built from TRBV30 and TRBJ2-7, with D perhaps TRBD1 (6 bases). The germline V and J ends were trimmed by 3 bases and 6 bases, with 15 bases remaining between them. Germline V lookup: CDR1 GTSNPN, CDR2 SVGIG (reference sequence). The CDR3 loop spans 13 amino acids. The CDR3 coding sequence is TGTGCCTGGAGGTCGAGGACAGTCGGCGAGCAGTACTTC. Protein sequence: CAWRSRTVGEQYF.

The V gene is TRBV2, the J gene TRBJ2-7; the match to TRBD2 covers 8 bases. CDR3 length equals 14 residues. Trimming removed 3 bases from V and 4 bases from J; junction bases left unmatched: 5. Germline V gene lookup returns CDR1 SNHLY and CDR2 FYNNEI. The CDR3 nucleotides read TGTGCCAGCAGTGACTTAGCGGGAAGGTACGAGCAGTACTTC. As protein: CASSDLAGRYEQYF.

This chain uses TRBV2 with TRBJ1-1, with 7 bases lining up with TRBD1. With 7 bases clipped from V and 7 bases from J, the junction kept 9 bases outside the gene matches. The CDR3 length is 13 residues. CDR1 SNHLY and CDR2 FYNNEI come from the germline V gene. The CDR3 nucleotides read TGTGCCAGCACCCTGACAGGGCTCCTTGAAGCTTTCTTT. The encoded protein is CASTLTGLLEAFF.

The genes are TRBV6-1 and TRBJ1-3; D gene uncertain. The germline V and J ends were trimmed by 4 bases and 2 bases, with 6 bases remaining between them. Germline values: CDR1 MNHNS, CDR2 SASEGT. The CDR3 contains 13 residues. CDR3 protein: CASSVSAGNTIYF. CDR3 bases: TGTGCCAGCAGTGTTTCCGCTGGAAACACCATATATTTT.

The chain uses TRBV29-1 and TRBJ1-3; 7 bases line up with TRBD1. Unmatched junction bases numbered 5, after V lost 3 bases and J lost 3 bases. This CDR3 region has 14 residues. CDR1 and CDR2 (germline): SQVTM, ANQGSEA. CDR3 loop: CSVEEGAVGNTIYF. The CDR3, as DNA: TGCAGCGTTGAGGAGGGGGCGGTTGGAAACACCATATATTTT.